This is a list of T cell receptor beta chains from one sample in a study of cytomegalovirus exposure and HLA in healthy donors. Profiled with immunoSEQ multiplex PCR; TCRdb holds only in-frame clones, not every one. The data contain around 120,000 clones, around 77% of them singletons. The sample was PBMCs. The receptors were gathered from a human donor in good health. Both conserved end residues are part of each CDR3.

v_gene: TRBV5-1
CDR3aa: CASSFVASVGGRVYEQYF

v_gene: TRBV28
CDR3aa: CASSPAGQVAKNIQYF

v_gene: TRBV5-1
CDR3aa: CASSWEQGGGGYTF

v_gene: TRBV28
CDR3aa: CASSSGQARPYGYTF

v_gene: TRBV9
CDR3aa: CASTPSGNTGELFF

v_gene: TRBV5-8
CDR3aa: CASSSGTGNGAYEQYF

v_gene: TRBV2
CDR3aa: CASTLTGVGNQPQHF

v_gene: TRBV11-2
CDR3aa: CASSSSHWAVTDTQYF

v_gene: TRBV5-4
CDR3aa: CASGTDNEKLFF

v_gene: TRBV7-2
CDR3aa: CASSLVHGYDEQFF

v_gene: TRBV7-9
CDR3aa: CASTVAGFEGYTF

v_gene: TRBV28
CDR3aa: CASSGTFTEQYF

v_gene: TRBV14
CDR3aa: CASSPLTGERETQYF

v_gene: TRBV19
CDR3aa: CANPRMKGGNQPQHF

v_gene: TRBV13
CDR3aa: CASSQRTGSGYGYTF

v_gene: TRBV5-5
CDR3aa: CASSLEPYTEAFF

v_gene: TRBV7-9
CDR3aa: CASSYTRDREETQYF

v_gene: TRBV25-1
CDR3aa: CASSRGLATDTQYF

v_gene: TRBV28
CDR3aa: CASSPRDRHNSPLHF

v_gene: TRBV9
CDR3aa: CASSGALAGNTGELFF

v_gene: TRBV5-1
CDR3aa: CASNWWGGAGDTQYF

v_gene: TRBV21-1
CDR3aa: CATESGRTDTQYF

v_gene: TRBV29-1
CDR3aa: CSVSDRGYTEAFF

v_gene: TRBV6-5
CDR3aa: CASRVRETQYF

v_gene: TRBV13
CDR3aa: CASSSDRSAYNEQFF

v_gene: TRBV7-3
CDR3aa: CASSLWSGLTPTDTQYF

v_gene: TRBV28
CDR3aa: CASSLDMSYEQYF

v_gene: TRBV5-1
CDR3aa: CASSPGQGWGYTF

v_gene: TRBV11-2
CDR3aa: CASSLAGSGRTQYF

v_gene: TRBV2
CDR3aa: CASRGGGRSNQPQHF

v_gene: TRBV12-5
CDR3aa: CASGLVTSGRNTGELFF

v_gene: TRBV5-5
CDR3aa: CASSLGADTRTDTQYF

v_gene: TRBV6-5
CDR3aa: CASSVSREVGELFF

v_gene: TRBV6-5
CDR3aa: CASSPLTLNTEAFF

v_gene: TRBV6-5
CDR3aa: CASSHSRKEQPQHF

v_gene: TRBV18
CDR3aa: CASSRAADGGETDTQYF

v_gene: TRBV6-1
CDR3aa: CASSEILLAAKIYEQYF

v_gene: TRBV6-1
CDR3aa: CASRTPLNYGYTF